This TCR beta chain was recovered during a study of T cell responses to AZD1222 COVID-19 vaccine. Using immunoSEQ multiplex PCR, the repertoire was profiled, and TCRdb retains in-frame clones only, with some absent. The sample records 250,000 to 300,000 clones, 90% to 95% being singletons. The study, taken as a whole, reports: The sample set comprised mostly white British donors with more females, and clonal diversity was possibly underestimated.

Comments on this clone: Antigen unknown.

This clonotype originated in an adult who received the AZD1222 COVID-19 vaccine. Sequencing was performed on peripheral blood, taken 28 days after the second AZD1222 dose.

In DNA form, the CDR3 reads TGTGCCTGGAGTGTATTGCACAGTCGAACTGAAGCTTTCTTT. It encodes CAWSVLHSRTEAFF. The rearrangement links TRBV30 to TRBJ1-1; no definite D call. The V gene lost 0 bases and the J gene lost 5 bases, with 13 bases spanning the gap. The V gene's germline CDR1 is GTSNPN and CDR2 SVGIG (reference sequence). There are 14 residues in the CDR3.